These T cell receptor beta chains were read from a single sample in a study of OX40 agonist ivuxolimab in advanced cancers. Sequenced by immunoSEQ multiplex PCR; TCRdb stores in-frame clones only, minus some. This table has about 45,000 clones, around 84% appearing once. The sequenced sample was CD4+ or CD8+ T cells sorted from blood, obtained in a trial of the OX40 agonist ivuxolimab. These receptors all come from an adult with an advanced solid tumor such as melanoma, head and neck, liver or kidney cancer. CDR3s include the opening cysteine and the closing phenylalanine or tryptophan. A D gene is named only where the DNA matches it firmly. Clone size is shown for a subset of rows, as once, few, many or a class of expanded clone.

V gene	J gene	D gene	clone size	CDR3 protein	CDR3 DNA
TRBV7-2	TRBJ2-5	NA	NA	CASSLDPGVKTQYF	TGTGCCAGCAGCTTAGACCCAGGGGTGAAGACCCAGTACTTC
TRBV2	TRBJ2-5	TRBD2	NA	CASSDTGLAGETQYF	TGTGCCAGCAGCGACACGGGACTAGCCGGTGAGACCCAGTACTTC
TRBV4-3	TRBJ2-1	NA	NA	CASSSQWAGNNEQFF	TGCGCCAGCAGCTCCCAGTGGGCAGGGAACAATGAGCAGTTCTTC
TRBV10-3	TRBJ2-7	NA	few	CAISQGREQYF	TGTGCCATCAGCCAGGGACGCGAGCAGTACTTC
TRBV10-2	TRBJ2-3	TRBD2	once	CASLSGSRTDTQYF	TGCGCCAGTCTTAGCGGGAGTCGGACAGATACGCAGTATTTT
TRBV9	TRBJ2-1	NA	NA	CASSGGPSREQFF	TGTGCCAGCAGCGGTGGCCCTTCTCGGGAGCAGTTCTTC
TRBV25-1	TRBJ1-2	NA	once	CASSQTGVNYGYTF	TGTGCCAGCAGCCAGACAGGAGTTAACTATGGCTACACCTTC
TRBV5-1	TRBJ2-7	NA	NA	CASSLARPSLDEQYF	TGCGCCAGCAGCTTGGCCCGGCCTTCTTTGGACGAGCAGTACTTC
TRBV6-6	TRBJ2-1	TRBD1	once	CASSGQGVSYNEQFF	TGTGCCAGCAGTGGACAGGGGGTATCCTACAATGAGCAGTTCTTC
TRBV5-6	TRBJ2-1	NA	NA	CASSWGPDNEQFF	TGTGCCAGCAGCTGGGGACCGGACAATGAGCAGTTCTTC
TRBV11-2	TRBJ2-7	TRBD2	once	CASSLGHAGGEQYF	TGTGCCAGCAGCTTAGGCCATGCGGGGGGCGAGCAGTACTTC
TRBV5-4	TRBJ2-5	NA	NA	CASSLTQAAQETQYF	TGTGCCAGCAGCTTGACACAGGCTGCCCAAGAGACCCAGTACTTC
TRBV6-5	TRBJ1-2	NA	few	CASTDGRGGNYGYTF	TGTGCCAGCACCGACGGCCGGGGGGGCAACTATGGCTACACCTTC
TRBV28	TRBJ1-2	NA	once	CASSPRRRDYGYTF	TGTGCCAGCAGTCCCCGGCGCAGAGACTATGGCTACACCTTC
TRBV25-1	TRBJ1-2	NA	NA	CASSEFGAANYGYTF	TGTGCCAGCAGTGAATTCGGGGCAGCTAACTATGGCTACACCTTC
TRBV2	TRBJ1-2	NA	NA	CASSQTAYYGYTF	TGTGCCAGCAGTCAGACAGCATACTATGGCTACACCTTC
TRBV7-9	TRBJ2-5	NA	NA	CASSLAWETQYF	TGTGCCAGCAGCTTAGCATGGGAGACCCAGTACTTC
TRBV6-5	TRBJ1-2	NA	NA	CASSSDSGYTF	TGTGCCAGCAGTTCGGACAGCGGCTACACCTTC
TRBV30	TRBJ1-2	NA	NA	CAWSLESYGYTF	TGTGCCTGGAGCCTGGAAAGCTATGGCTACACCTTC
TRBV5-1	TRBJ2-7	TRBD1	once	CASSPPDRGIYEQYF	TGCGCCAGCAGCCCCCCGGACAGGGGGATCTACGAGCAGTACTTC
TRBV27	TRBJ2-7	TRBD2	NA	CASSLSGEGYEQYF	TGTGCCAGCAGTTTATCCGGGGAGGGCTACGAGCAGTACTTC
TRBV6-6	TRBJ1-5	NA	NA	CATSNTNRNQPQHF	TGTGCCACCAGTAACACGAACCGCAATCAGCCCCAGCATTTT